Given below is one T cell receptor (beta chain) in context. Its antigen is not known. Primers used in a second PCR of roughly 6 to 11 cycles were a sample-barcoded 5' primer and a J-beta primer mix. MiXCR was run by TCRdb on the 5' RACE reads, yielding one entry per CDR3 protein. The table shows about 1.5 million distinct CDR3 sequences, with roughly 43% occurring only once. These data originate in a study of blood T cells in healthy people across ages. Study-wide background: In model experiments, template switching was able to capture about one barcoded beta molecule for every two T cells that were present.

CDR3 length: 13 residues. From germline, CDR1 is SQVTM and CDR2 ANQGSEA. V was pared by 7 bases and J by 0 bases, with 12 bases between. The study, taken as a whole, reports: Donors of long life had a larger count of naive CD4+ cells and greater diversity than aged donors.

The material sequenced was blood. This chain links TRBV29-1 with TRBJ1-1; no clear D gene. The source is a woman in her late teens or twenties in good health. The CDR3 coding sequence is TGCAGCGCTGCCCAGATTTTGAACACTGAAGCTTTCTTT. It yields the protein CSAAQILNTEAFF.